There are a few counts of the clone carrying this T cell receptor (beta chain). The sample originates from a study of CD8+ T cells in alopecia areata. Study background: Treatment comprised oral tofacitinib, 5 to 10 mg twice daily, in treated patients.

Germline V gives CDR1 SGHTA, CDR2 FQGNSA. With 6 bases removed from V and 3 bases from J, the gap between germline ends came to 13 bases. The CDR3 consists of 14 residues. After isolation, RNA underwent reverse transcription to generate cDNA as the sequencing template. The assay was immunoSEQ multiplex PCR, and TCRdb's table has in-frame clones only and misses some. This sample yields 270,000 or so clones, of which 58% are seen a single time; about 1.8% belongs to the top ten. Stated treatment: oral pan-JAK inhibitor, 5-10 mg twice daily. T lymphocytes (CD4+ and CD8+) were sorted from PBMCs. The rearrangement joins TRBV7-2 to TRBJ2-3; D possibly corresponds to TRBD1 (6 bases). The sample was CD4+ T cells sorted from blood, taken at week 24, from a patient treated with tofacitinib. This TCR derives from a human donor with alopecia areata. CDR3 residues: CASSSVGTTDTQYF. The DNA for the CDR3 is TGTGCCAGCAGTTCCGTCGGGACAACAGATACGCAGTATTTT.